The following is a TCR beta chain sequence with its context. The antigen is undetermined. This specimen comes from a study of vaccination and CD4 T cells after COVID-19. General study points: The cohort comprised relatively few convalescent patients, and no early post-infection timepoints were analyzed.

J lost 10 bases, V lost 2 bases, and 12 bases had no gene match. The CDR3 has 16 amino acids. Germline V CDR1 and CDR2: LNHNV, YYDKDF (reference sequence). Oncomine TCR Beta short-read sequencing was applied to DNA from cultured CD4+ T cells. One entry per CDR3 protein results from TCRdb running MiXCR on the PCR reads. The sample consists of under 25,000 distinct CDR3 sequences, 45% to 50% of them appearing once. The sample's treatment: roughly 10-day PBMC culture with coronavirus spike peptide pools or control peptides (ViraFEST assay). The source is a human donor with COVID-19. The sequencing input was cultured CD4+ T cells from blood. This chain joins TRBV15 and TRBJ2-5; 11 positions match TRBD1. CDR3 sequence (DNA): TGTGCCACCAGCAGACCCCGGGACAGGGGGTTGGGGGGCCAGTACTTC. Its protein product is CATSRPRDRGLGGQYF.